This T cell receptor beta chain was captured by sequencing in a study of Graves' ophthalmopathy and Graves' hyperthyroidism. The germline V gene encodes CDR1 SQVTM and CDR2 ANQGSEA. This CDR3 comprises 13 residues. The J segment lost 8 bases and the V segment lost 7 bases, leaving 13 bases of the junction unmatched. RNA transcripts yielded amplified TCR beta CDR3 regions. HTBI-primed first-round RT-PCR preceded second-round multiplex PCR. TCRdb reprocessed the multiplex PCR reads via MiXCR and lists one record per CDR3 protein. The sample carries 220,000 or so distinct CDR3 sequences, approximately 21% recorded once. This clonotype has at least ten counts.

The chain recombines TRBV29-1 with TRBJ1-2; 7 bases fit TRBD1. Sequencing used peripheral blood. The origin of this receptor is a woman aged 45-65 years with Graves' ophthalmopathy. The CDR3, as DNA: TGCAGCGACGACAGGGCCGGATCCGGAGGCTACACCTTC. Residues: CSDDRAGSGGYTF. The full variable domain, completed using reference TRBV29-1 and TRBJ1-2, is SAVISQKPSRDICQRGTSLTIQCQVDSQVTMMFWYRQQPGQSLTLIATANQGSEATYESGFVIDKFPISRPNLTFSTLTVSNMSPEDSSIYLCSDDRAGSGGYTFGSGTRLTVV.